This TCR beta chain was retrieved from a study of blood T cell repertoires in COVID-19. V lost 3 bases to trimming and J lost 0 bases, with 11 bases between them. In germline, CDR1 is SSHAT, CDR2 FNYEAQ (reference sequence). CDR3 length: 16 amino acids. In the source study's methods: Estimation of nucleated cell counts was performed using reference gene primer amplification. Profiling relied on immunoSEQ multiplex PCR, and the TCRdb table lists in-frame clones only, not all of them. The D gene and trimming were derived from the DNA, and the V and J assignments and clone size from that table. The repertoire has about 250,000 clones, 80% to 90% of them found once; the top ten carry more than 1.5%. This clone was counted between two and nine times.

What was sequenced was PBMCs or T cells enriched from blood (not recorded which). The V gene is TRBV7-7, the J gene TRBJ2-2; D unresolved. This TCR was recovered from a man aged 35 to 55 who had recovered from COVID-19. The CDR3 DNA is TGTGCCAGCAGCTTGAGTCCCGCGACGAACACCGGGGAGCTGTTTTTT. Protein product: CASSLSPATNTGELFF. Full variable domain (remainder filled in from reference TRBV7-7 and TRBJ2-2): GAGVSQSPRYKVTKRGQDVTLRCDPISSHATLYWYQQALGQGPEFLTYFNYEAQPDKSGLPSDRFSAERPEGSISTLTIQRTEQRDSAMYRCASSLSPATNTGELFFGEGSRLTVL.